These 5 T cell receptor beta chains originate from one sample sequenced in a study of beta chain features in type 1 diabetes. Whole-study findings and limits: Type 1 diabetes patients had moderately but significantly shorter TCRB CDR3s in all four CD4+ subsets.

The sequenced template was cDNA made from the entire isolated RNA. Profiled with immunoSEQ multiplex PCR; TCRdb holds only in-frame clones, not every one. Here the sample spans roughly 140,000 clones, about 9.3% being singletons. Their antigen targets remain unknown. Source material: central memory CD4+ T cells from blood. Source of these receptors: a man in his thirties or forties with type 1 diabetes.

This clone was seen a few times. This sequence joins TRBV19 and TRBJ1-1; D possibly corresponds to TRBD1 (6 bases). The CDR3 loop spans 13 amino acids. Germline CDR1 LNHDA, CDR2 SQIVND (reference sequence). V lost 6 bases and J lost 1, with 9 bases in between. In nucleotides, the CDR3 is TGTGCCAGTAGCCGGACAGCGAACACTGAAGCTTTCTTT. Its translation is CASSRTANTEAFF.

The chain carries TRBV7-2 and TRBJ2-5; TRBD2 agrees at 8 bases. Germline assignment: CDR1 SGHTA and CDR2 FQGNSA. Unmatched junction bases numbered 3, after V lost 5 bases and J lost 4 bases. The CDR3 is made up of 13 amino acids. In nucleotides, the CDR3 is TGTGCCAGCAGCGGGACTAGGGGAGAGACCCAGTACTTC. Translating gives CASSGTRGETQYF. Full variable domain (rest looked up from reference TRBV7-2 and TRBJ2-5): GAGVSQSPSNKVTEKGKDVELRCDPISGHTALYWYRQSLGQGLEFLIYFQGNSAPDKSGLPSDRFSAERTGGSVSTLTIQRTQQEDSAVYLCASSGTRGETQYFGPGTRLLVL.

This clone was detected a few times. V usage is TRBV29-1 and J usage is TRBJ2-5; tentatively, D is TRBD2 (5 bases). Deletions cut 3 bases from V and 3 bases from J, with 5 bases between. The germline CDR1 and CDR2 sequences are SQVTM and ANQGSEA. This CDR3 has 11 amino acids. The CDR3 DNA sequence: TGCAGCGTTGAGGAGGAAGAGACCCAGTACTTC. Translation gives CSVEEEETQYF.

This clone has only a few counts. The same CDR3 arises from other DNA sequences in this sample as well. The chain links TRBV7-2 to TRBJ1-5; D may be TRBD1 (5 bases). Germline loops: CDR1 SGHTA, CDR2 FQGNSA. Trimming took off 6 bases at V and 4 bases at J, with 13 bases between the two ends. The CDR3 contains 14 residues. The CDR3 region has the DNA TGTGCCAGCAGTCTCGACAGTGTGAATCAGCCCCAGCATTTT. It encodes CASSLDSVNQPQHF.

This clone was picked up a small number of times. The rearrangement joins TRBV4-3 to TRBJ2-3; 7 bases fit TRBD2. Germline V lookup: CDR1 LGHNA, CDR2 YSLEER. J was trimmed by 2 bases and V by 3 bases; bases with no gene match: 5. The CDR3 extends over 15 amino acids. The CDR3 nucleotides read TGCGCCAGCAGCCAGTCCGGGACTAACACAGATACGCAGTATTTT. It encodes CASSQSGTNTDTQYF.